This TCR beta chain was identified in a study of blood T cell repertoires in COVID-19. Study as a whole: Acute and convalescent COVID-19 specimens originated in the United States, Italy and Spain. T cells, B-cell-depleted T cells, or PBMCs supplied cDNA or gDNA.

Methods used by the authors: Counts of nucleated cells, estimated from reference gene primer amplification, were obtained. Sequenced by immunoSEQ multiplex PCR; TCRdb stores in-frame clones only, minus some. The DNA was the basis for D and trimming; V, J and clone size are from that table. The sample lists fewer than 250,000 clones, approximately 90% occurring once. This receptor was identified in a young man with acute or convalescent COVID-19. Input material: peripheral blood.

The CDR3 loop is CASSPVAGESGNTIYF. DNA of the CDR3: TGTGCCAGCTCACCAGTAGCTGGAGAATCCGGAAACACCATATATTTT. J is TRBJ1-3 and V is TRBV18; D remains ambiguous. CDR1 and CDR2 from the germline V gene are KGHSH and LQKENI. The CDR3 consists of 16 residues. Trimming took 2 bases from V and 4 from J, leaving 15 bases between them. Using reference TRBV18 and TRBJ1-3 for the parts outside the CDR3, the full variable domain is NAGVMQNPRHLVRRRGQEARLRCSPMKGHSHVYWYRQLPEEGLKFMVYLQKENIIDESGMPKERFSAEFPKEGPSILRIQQVVRGDSAAYFCASSPVAGESGNTIYFGEGSWLTVV.